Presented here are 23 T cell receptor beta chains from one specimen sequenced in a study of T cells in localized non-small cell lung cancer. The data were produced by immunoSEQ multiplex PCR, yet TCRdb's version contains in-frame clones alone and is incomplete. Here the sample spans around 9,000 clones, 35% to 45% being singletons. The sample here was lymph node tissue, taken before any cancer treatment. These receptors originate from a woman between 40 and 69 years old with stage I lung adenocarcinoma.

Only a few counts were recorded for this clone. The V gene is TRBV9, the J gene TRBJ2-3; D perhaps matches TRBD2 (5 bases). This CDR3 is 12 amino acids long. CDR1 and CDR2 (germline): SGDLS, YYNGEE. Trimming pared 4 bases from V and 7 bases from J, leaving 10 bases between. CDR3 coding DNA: TGTGCCAGCAGCAGTGGAGGTTATACGCAGTATTTT. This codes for CASSSGGYTQYF.

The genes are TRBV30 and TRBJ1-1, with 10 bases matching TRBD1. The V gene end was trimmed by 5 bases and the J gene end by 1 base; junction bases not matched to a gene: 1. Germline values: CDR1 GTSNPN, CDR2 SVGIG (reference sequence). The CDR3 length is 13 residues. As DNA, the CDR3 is TGTGCCTGGGGGACAGGGGCGAACACTGAAGCTTTCTTT. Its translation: CAWGTGANTEAFF.

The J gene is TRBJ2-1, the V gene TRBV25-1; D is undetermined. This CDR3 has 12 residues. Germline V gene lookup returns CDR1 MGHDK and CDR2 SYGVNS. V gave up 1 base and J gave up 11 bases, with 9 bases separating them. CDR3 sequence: CASSEWSWQQFF. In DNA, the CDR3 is TGTGCCAGCAGTGAATGGAGCTGGCAGCAGTTCTTC.

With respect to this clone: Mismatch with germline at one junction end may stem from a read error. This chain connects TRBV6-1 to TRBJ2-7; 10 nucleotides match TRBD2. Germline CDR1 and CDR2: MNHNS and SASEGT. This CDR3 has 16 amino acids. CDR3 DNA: TGTGCCAACAGTGAAGCGCTAGCGGGGGCCGCCTACGAGCAGTACTTC. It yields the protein CANSEALAGAAYEQYF.

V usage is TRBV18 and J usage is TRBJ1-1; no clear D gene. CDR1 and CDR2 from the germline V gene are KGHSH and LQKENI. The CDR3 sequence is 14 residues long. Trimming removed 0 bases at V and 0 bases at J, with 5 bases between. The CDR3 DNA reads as TGTGCCAGCTCACCACCGGGGTTGAACACTGAAGCTTTCTTT. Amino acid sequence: CASSPPGLNTEAFF. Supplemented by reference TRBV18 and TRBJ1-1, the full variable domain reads NAGVMQNPRHLVRRRGQEARLRCSPMKGHSHVYWYRQLPEEGLKFMVYLQKENIIDESGMPKERFSAEFPKEGPSILRIQQVVRGDSAAYFCASSPPGLNTEAFFGQGTRLTVV.

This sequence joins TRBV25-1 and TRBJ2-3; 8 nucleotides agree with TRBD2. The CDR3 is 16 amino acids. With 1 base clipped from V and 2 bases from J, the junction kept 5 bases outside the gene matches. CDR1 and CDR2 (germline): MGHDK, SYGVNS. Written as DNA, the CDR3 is TGTGCCAGCAGTGAATTCGGGACTAGAGACACAGATACGCAGTATTTT. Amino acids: CASSEFGTRDTDTQYF.

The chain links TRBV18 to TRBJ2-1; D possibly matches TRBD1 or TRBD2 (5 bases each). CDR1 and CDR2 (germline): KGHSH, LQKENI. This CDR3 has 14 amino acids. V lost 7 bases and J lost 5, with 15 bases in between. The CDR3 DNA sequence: TGTGCCAGCTGGTCGGGACGCCTACACAATGAGCAGTTCTTC. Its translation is CASWSGRLHNEQFF.

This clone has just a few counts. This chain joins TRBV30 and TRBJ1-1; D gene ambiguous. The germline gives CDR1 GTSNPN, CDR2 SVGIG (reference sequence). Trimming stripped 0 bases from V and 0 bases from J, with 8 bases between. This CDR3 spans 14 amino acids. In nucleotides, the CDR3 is TGTGCCTGGAGTGTAGTGGGGTTGAACACTGAAGCTTTCTTT. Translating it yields CAWSVVGLNTEAFF.

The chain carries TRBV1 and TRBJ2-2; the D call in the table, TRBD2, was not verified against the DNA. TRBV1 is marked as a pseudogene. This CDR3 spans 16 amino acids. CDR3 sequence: CASSQDERGVTGELFF. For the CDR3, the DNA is TGCGCCAGCAGCCAAGATGAGCGGGGGGTTACCGGGGAGCTGTTTTTT.

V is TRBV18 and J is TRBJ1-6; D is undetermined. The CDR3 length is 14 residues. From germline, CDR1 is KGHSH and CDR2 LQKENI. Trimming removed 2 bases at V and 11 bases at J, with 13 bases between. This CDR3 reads CASSPGSGKTPLHF. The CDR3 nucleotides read TGTGCCAGCTCACCAGGGTCCGGAAAGACACCCCTCCACTTT.

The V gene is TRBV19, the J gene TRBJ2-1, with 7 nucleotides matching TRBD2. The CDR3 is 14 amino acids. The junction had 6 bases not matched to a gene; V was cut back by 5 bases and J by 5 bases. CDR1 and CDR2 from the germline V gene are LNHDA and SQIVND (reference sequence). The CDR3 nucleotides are TGTGCCAGTAGTCCCCGACTAGCACACAATGAGCAGTTCTTC. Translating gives CASSPRLAHNEQFF.

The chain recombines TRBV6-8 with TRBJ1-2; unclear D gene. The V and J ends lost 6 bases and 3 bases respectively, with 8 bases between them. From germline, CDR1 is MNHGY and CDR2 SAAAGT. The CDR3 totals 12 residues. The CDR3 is CASRAEDYGYTF. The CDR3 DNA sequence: TGTGCCAGCAGGGCAGAAGACTATGGCTACACCTTC.

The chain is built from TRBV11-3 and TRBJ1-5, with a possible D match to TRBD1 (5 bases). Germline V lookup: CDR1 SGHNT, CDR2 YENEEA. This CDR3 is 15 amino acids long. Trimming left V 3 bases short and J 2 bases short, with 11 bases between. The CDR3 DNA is TGTGCCAGCAGCTTCCCAGGGACTGGCAATCAGCCCCAGCATTTT. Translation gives CASSFPGTGNQPQHF. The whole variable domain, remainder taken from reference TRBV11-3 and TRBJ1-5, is EAGVVQSPRYKIIEKKQPVAFWCNPISGHNTLYWYLQNLGQGPELLIRYENEEAVDDSQLPKDRFSAERLKGVDSTLKIQPAELGDSAVYLCASSFPGTGNQPQHFGDGTRLSIL.

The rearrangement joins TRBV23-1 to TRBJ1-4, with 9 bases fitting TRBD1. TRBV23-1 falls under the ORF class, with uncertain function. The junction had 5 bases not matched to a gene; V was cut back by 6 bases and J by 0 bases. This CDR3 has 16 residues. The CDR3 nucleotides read TGCGCCAGCAGCCAAACAGGGGGCTCAACTAATGAAAAACTGTTTTTT. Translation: CASSQTGGSTNEKLFF.

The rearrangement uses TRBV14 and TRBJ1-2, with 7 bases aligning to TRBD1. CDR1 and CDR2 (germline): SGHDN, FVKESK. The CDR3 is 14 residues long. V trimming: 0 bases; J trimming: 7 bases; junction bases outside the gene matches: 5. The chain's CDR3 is CASSQEQGIGGYTF. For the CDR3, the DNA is TGTGCCAGCAGCCAAGAACAGGGGATAGGTGGCTACACCTTC.

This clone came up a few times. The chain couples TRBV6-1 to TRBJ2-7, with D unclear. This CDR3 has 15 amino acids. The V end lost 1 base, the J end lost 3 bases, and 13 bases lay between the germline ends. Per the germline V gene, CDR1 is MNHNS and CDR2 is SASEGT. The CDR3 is CASSEVGSSYYEQYF. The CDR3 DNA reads TGTGCCAGCAGTGAAGTAGGTTCCAGCTACTACGAGCAGTACTTC.

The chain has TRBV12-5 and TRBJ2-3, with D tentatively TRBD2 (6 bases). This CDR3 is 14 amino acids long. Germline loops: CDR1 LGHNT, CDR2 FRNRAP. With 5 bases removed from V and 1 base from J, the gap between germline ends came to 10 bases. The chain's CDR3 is CASGGGGGTDTQYF. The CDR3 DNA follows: TGTGCTAGTGGTGGCGGAGGGGGCACAGATACGCAGTATTTT.

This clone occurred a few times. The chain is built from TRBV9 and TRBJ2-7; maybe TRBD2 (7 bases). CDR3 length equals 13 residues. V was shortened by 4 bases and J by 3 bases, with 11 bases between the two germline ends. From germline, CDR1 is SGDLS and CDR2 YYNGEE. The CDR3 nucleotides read TGTGCCAGCAGCCCGGGGGGCCTCTACGAGCAGTACTTC. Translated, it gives CASSPGGLYEQYF.

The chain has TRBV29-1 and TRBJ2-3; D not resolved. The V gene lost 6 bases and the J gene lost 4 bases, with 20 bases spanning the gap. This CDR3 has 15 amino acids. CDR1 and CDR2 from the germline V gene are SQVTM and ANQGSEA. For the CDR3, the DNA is TGCAGCGTCCAAAAGGAGCTCGCTCGGGCAGATACGCAGTATTTT. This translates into CSVQKELARADTQYF.

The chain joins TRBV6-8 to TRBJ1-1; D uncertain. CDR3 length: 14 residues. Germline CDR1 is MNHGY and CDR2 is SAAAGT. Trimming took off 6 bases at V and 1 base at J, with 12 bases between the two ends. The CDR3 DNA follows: TGTGCCAGCAGACCTTTCAGAGCGAACACTGAAGCTTTCTTT. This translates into CASRPFRANTEAFF.

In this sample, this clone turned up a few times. The chain's CDR3 is CASRLDGGFQETQYF. DNA for the CDR3: TGTGCAAGTCGCTTAGACGGGGGGTTCCAAGAGACCCAGTACTTC. The J gene is TRBJ2-5, the V gene TRBV12-2; TRBD2 was called by the table and not checked on the DNA. TRBV12-2 is termed a pseudogene. The CDR3 spans 15 residues.

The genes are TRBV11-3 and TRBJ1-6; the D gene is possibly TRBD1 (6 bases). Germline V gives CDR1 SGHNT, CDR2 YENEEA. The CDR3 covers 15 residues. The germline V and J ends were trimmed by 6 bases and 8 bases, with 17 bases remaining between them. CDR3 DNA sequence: TGTGCCAGCAGTCGGGACATCGGAACACATTCACCCCTCCACTTT. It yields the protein CASSRDIGTHSPLHF.

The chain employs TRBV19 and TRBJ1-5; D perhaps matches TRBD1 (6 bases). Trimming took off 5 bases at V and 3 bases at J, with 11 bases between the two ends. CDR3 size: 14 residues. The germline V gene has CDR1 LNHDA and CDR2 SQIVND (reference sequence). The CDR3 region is CASSQTGANQPQHF. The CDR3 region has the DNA TGTGCCAGTAGTCAGACAGGCGCCAATCAGCCCCAGCATTTT. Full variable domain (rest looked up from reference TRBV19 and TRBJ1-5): DGGITQSPKYLFRKEGQNVTLSCEQNLNHDAMYWYRQDPGQGLRLIYYSQIVNDFQKGDIAEGYSVSREKKESFPLTVTSAQKNPTAFYLCASSQTGANQPQHFGDGTRLSIL.